The 15 T cell receptor beta chains listed next were all sequenced from one sample in a study of T cells in Graves' hyperthyroidism and ophthalmopathy. Regions amplified from RNA transcripts were the TCR beta CDR3 regions. The study used the HTBI primer set for a first-round RT-PCR of the TCR CDR3. TCRdb reanalysed the multiplex PCR reads using MiXCR and keeps one entry per CDR3 protein. Of nearly 750,000 distinct CDR3 sequences listed, around 40% were seen once; the top ten hold roughly 30%. Sequencing used blood. The receptors originated from a woman aged 40 to 49 with Graves' hyperthyroidism.

V gene TRBV10-2 combines with J gene TRBJ1-1; TRBD1 might be the D (5 bases). The CDR3 loop spans 11 amino acids. Trimming took 6 bases from V and 11 from J, leaving 13 bases between them. The germline CDR1 and CDR2 sequences are WSHSY and SAAADI. CDR3 sequence reads: CASRENRRAFF. In DNA form, the CDR3 reads TGCGCCAGCAGAGAAAACAGGAGGGCTTTCTTT.

This chain uses TRBV20-1 with TRBJ2-2; the D gene could be TRBD1 or TRBD2 (5 bases each). V dropped 3 bases and J dropped 6 bases, with 20 bases sitting between them. Looked up from germline, CDR1 is DFQATT and CDR2 is SNEGSKA (reference sequence). The CDR3 extends over 16 amino acids. CDR3 in DNA: TGCAGTGCTAGTCGTTCCGGGACCCGGGAACCCGGGGAGCTGTTTTTT. This sequence encodes CSASRSGTREPGELFF.

This rearrangement joins TRBV28 to TRBJ2-5, with D tentatively TRBD1 or TRBD2 (5 bases each). The V and J ends lost 5 bases and 1 base respectively, with 17 bases between them. This CDR3 is 16 amino acids long. Germline V gives CDR1 MDHEN, CDR2 SYDVKM. The CDR3 DNA reads as TGTGCCAGCAGTCCCCTCGGGGCAGGGATCCAAGAGACCCAGTACTTC. This translates into CASSPLGAGIQETQYF.

The sample holds a few counts of this clonotype. A much bigger clone sits one base away, suggesting this may be a read error. The CDR3 carries no conserved terminal phenylalanine or tryptophan, so it likely arises from a read error. The chain has TRBV7-9 and TRBJ1-5; 7 bases map to TRBD1. Germline lookup yields CDR1 SEHNR and CDR2 FQNEAQ (reference sequence). This CDR3 is built from 14 residues. Trimming at V came to 5 bases and at J to 1 base, leaving 2 bases not matched to a gene. The CDR3 DNA is TGTGCCAGCAGCGCAGGGGGGAGCAATCAGCCCCAGCATCTT. This gives the protein CASSAGGSNQPQHL.

This clonotype has at least ten counts. This chain links TRBV15 with TRBJ2-7, with 11 positions matching TRBD1. Germline CDR1 and CDR2: LNHNV and YYDKDF (reference sequence). Germline trimming cut 5 bases from V and 2 bases from J; bases unmatched to any gene: 14. The CDR3 contains 18 residues. The CDR3 bases are TGTGCCACCAGCCTTAAAGGGACAGGGGGGTACCTTACCTACGAGCAGTACTTC. It codes for CATSLKGTGGYLTYEQYF.

The J gene is TRBJ1-2, the V gene TRBV27; D gene uncertain. This CDR3 contains 13 residues. Germline V gives CDR1 MNHEY, CDR2 SMNVEV (reference sequence). The V and J ends lost 3 bases and 8 bases respectively, with 13 bases between them. CDR3 nucleotide sequence: TGTGCCAGCAGTTTCAAGATAGGGTACGGCTACACCTTC. This sequence encodes CASSFKIGYGYTF.

This clonotype turned up a few times. The rearrangement joins TRBV2 to TRBJ2-2, with 11 bases aligning to TRBD2. CDR1 and CDR2 (germline): SNHLY, FYNNEI. V was clipped by 0 bases and J by 2 bases; unmatched bases: 2. This CDR3 has 17 residues. The CDR3 loop is CASSEALAGGNTGELFF. The CDR3, as DNA: TGTGCCAGCAGTGAAGCTCTAGCGGGAGGTAACACCGGGGAGCTGTTTTTT.

This clonotype occurred many times. The V call is TRBV29-1, the J call TRBJ2-7; 7 bases are shared with TRBD1. From germline, CDR1 is SQVTM and CDR2 ANQGSEA. This CDR3 comprises 12 residues. Trimming cost V 5 bases and J 4 bases; bases outside gene matches: 5. The CDR3 loop is CSVSGTVYEQYF. The DNA of the CDR3 is TGCAGCGTTTCCGGGACAGTGTACGAGCAGTACTTC.

J is TRBJ1-2 and V is TRBV7-9; a weak D match, TRBD1 (6 bases). The length of the CDR3 is 13 residues. The V end lost 5 bases, the J end lost 6 bases, and 13 bases lay between the germline ends. Germline V gene sequence: CDR1 SEHNR, CDR2 FQNEAQ (reference sequence). The CDR3 loop reads CASSNDWGHGYTF. DNA for the CDR3: TGTGCCAGCAGCAATGACTGGGGGCATGGCTACACCTTC.

This clonotype was found a few times. This sequence joins TRBV12-5 and TRBJ1-3; 10 nucleotides agree with TRBD1. The CDR3 sequence is 16 residues long. Germline V gives CDR1 LGHNT, CDR2 FRNRAP. V lost 3 bases and J lost 6; bases outside the gene matches: 8. The CDR3 region has the DNA TGTGCTAGTGGTTTCCTCGTGACAGGGGGCGAAAACACCATATATTTT. Protein: CASGFLVTGGENTIYF.

This clonotype has a count of ten or more. This chain uses TRBV19 with TRBJ1-2, with D unclear. V shed 6 bases and J shed 8 bases, with 22 bases lying between them. The germline V gene has CDR1 LNHDA and CDR2 SQIVND (reference sequence). This CDR3 contains 15 residues. The CDR3 DNA reads TGTGCCAGTAGCCTCGGACGGGAGCCCATCGGAGGCTACACCTTC. The encoded protein is CASSLGREPIGGYTF. The complete variable domain, with remaining parts taken from reference TRBV19 and TRBJ1-2, reads DGGITQSPKYLFRKEGQNVTLSCEQNLNHDAMYWYRQDPGQGLRLIYYSQIVNDFQKGDIAEGYSVSREKKESFPLTVTSAQKNPTAFYLCASSLGREPIGGYTFGSGTRLTVV.

A remark on this clonotype: This may come from a read error, since a much larger clone is one base off. V is TRBV24-1 and J is TRBJ2-7, with D unclear. Per germline, CDR1 KGHDR and CDR2 SFDVKD. The germline V and J ends were trimmed by 4 bases and 4 bases, with 4 bases remaining between them. The CDR3 sequence is 11 residues long. In nucleotides, the CDR3 is TGTGCCACCAGTGAAGGTTACGAGCAGTACTTC. Residues: CATSEGYEQYF.

This clonotype has a count of ten or more. The V gene is TRBV24-1, the J gene TRBJ2-7; 14 nucleotides align to TRBD2. The trim removed 3 bases at V and 3 bases at J, leaving 0 bases unmatched. CDR1 is KGHDR, CDR2 SFDVKD, per germline. The length of the CDR3 is 15 residues. The CDR3 bases are TGTGCCACCAGTGATGGGACTAGCGGGAGCTACGAGCAGTACTTC. As protein: CATSDGTSGSYEQYF.

This clonotype has only one observation. V gene TRBV5-1 combines with J gene TRBJ2-5; 8 bases fit TRBD1. Germline V lookup: CDR1 SGHRS, CDR2 YFSETQ. The CDR3 spans 14 residues. The junction had 11 bases not matched to a gene; V was cut back by 4 bases and J by 9 bases. As DNA, the CDR3 is TGCGCCAGCAGCACCGGGACAGGCAATCAGCCCCAGTACTTC. Amino acid sequence: CASSTGTGNQPQYF.

This clonotype showed up many times. V is TRBV5-6 and J is TRBJ1-6; D is ambiguous. The CDR3 covers 12 residues. Germline CDR1 SGHDT, CDR2 YYEEEE. Trimming pared 1 base from V and 17 bases from J, leaving 13 bases between. The CDR3 region has the DNA TGTGCCAGCAGCTTGAATGGAAGACAAATCCACTTT. Translation: CASSLNGRQIHF.